Listed here are 24 T cell receptor beta chains from one sample, sequenced in a study of shared clonotypes between healthy human individuals (dated by TCRdb to 2018 to 2021). The method behind the library was the immunoSEQ multiplex PCR assay. As stored in TCRdb, this immuneACCESS dataset retains in-frame rearrangements with V and J assigned. A fraction of the clones does not appear; measured against another copy, unresolved V genes explain less than half of the discrepancy, and the remainder lacks a known reason. For this sample there are under 650,000 clones; 90% to 96% appear just once. The top ten clonotypes cover 0.05% to 0.07% of the sample. The source material was naive CD4+ T cells sorted from blood. Sample cell subset or site, as interpreted from the label and publication: CD45RA+ positively selected. The receptors were gathered from a young woman in good health.

The CDR3 nucleotides read TGTGCCAGCAGTTACTCGTGGACAGGCTATGGCTACACCTTC. This translates into CASSYSWTGYGYTF. V usage is TRBV6-5 and J usage is TRBJ1-2, with TRBD1 identical over 7 bases. The germline V gene has CDR1 MNHEY and CDR2 SVGAGI. CDR3 size: 14 residues. J gave up 4 bases and V 0 bases, and 2 bases lay outside the gene matches.

The chain combines TRBV5-1 with TRBJ2-7, with 10 positions matching TRBD2. CDR1 is SGHRS and CDR2 is YFSETQ in the germline V gene. Unmatched junction bases numbered 2, after V lost 2 bases and J lost 3 bases. The CDR3 length is 14 residues. DNA for the CDR3: TGCGCCAGCAGCTTAGGGACTAGCGACTACGAGCAGTACTTC. It yields the protein CASSLGTSDYEQYF. The variable domain in full, completed from reference TRBV5-1 and TRBJ2-7, reads KAGVTQTPRYLIKTRGQQVTLSCSPISGHRSVSWYQQTPGQGLQFLFEYFSETQRNKGNFPGRFSGRQFSNSRSEMNVSTLELGDSALYLCASSLGTSDYEQYFGPGTRLTVT.

This sequence joins TRBV5-1 and TRBJ1-2; possibly TRBD1 for D (6 bases). The germline gives CDR1 SGHRS, CDR2 YFSETQ. This CDR3 is 13 amino acids long. V was trimmed by 4 bases and J by 3 bases, leaving 10 bases between them. Written as DNA, the CDR3 is TGCGCCAGCAGCCAAAGGGGGGACTATGGCTACACCTTC. Translated, it gives CASSQRGDYGYTF.

The chain couples TRBV7-6 to TRBJ2-5; a weak D match, TRBD1 (5 bases). The DNA end lines up better with TRBJ2-7; the J call may be wrong. Looked up from germline, CDR1 is SGHVS and CDR2 is FNYEAQ. The CDR3 length is 13 residues. Here the CDR3 DNA reads TGTGCCAGCAGCTCCCGAAGGGGCTACGAGCAGTACTTC. Protein sequence: CASSSRRGYEQYF.

The rearrangement links TRBV5-1 to TRBJ2-7; TRBD2 agrees at 8 bases. This CDR3 comprises 15 residues. The germline gives CDR1 SGHRS, CDR2 YFSETQ. J was trimmed by 1 base and V by 0 bases; bases with no gene match: 3. CDR3 sequence: CASSLDGTRSYEQYF. In nucleotides, the CDR3 is TGCGCCAGCAGCTTGGATGGGACTAGGTCCTACGAGCAGTACTTC. Supplemented by reference TRBV5-1 and TRBJ2-7, the full variable domain reads KAGVTQTPRYLIKTRGQQVTLSCSPISGHRSVSWYQQTPGQGLQFLFEYFSETQRNKGNFPGRFSGRQFSNSRSEMNVSTLELGDSALYLCASSLDGTRSYEQYFGPGTRLTVT.

The chain joins TRBV9 to TRBJ1-1; the match to TRBD1 covers 8 bases. The CDR3 has 14 amino acids. Trimming at V came to 0 bases and at J to 6 bases, leaving 4 bases not matched to a gene. CDR1 is SGDLS, CDR2 YYNGEE, per germline. The CDR3 bases are TGTGCCAGCAGCGTAGCGGGGACAGGTCCTGAAGCTTTCTTT. Translation: CASSVAGTGPEAFF.

A single count supports this clone. The chain links TRBV7-9 to TRBJ2-7; tentative D call: TRBD2 (5 bases). Trimming stripped 1 base from V and 4 bases from J, with 11 bases between. The CDR3 has 14 amino acids. Germline CDR1 SEHNR, CDR2 FQNEAQ (reference sequence). CDR3 in amino acids: CASSLGSPGYEQYF. CDR3 sequence (DNA): TGTGCCAGCAGCTTAGGGTCTCCGGGGTACGAGCAGTACTTC.

In the case of this clone: Other nucleotide sequences in the sample specify the same CDR3. The chain joins TRBV11-3 to TRBJ2-7; unclear D gene. CDR3 length equals 12 residues. Germline lookup yields CDR1 SGHNT and CDR2 YENEEA. V was clipped by 6 bases and J by 0 bases, with 6 bases between them. CDR3 in DNA: TGTGCCAGCAGTGGGGACTCCTACGAGCAGTACTTC. Protein product: CASSGDSYEQYF.

This chain uses TRBV5-6 with TRBJ2-1; unclear D gene. The germline gives CDR1 SGHDT, CDR2 YYEEEE. V lost 0 bases, J lost 9 bases, and 13 bases lay in between. The CDR3 extends over 14 amino acids. The CDR3 loop is CASSLAMLRGEQFF. For the CDR3, the DNA is TGTGCCAGCAGCTTGGCCATGCTACGTGGTGAGCAGTTCTTC.

The chain joins TRBV5-1 to TRBJ2-7; 7 bases fit TRBD2. Germline V lookup: CDR1 SGHRS, CDR2 YFSETQ. The CDR3 runs to 16 residues. V lost 1 base to trimming and J lost 7 bases; unmatched junction nucleotides: 14. CDR3 sequence reads: CASSLYSGPYQGEQYF. Here the CDR3 DNA reads TGCGCCAGCAGCTTGTATAGCGGGCCTTACCAGGGAGAGCAGTACTTC.

The J gene is TRBJ2-5, the V gene TRBV7-3, with TRBD1 identical over 8 bases. The junction had 3 bases not matched to a gene; V was cut back by 0 bases and J by 3 bases. Per germline, CDR1 SGHTA and CDR2 FQGTGA. This CDR3 spans 15 amino acids. The CDR3 loop is CASSLTSTGEETQYF. CDR3 bases: TGTGCCAGCAGCTTAACCTCGACAGGGGAAGAGACCCAGTACTTC.

V and J are TRBV23-1 and TRBJ2-1, with 12 bases identical to TRBD2. TRBV23-1 carries the ORF label, with uncertain function. This CDR3 is built from 13 residues. The V and J ends lost 8 bases and 9 bases, in that order; junction bases with no gene match: 5. In nucleotides, the CDR3 is TGCGCCAGCGAGGCTAGCGGGAGGGCTGAGCAGTTCTTC. Residues: CASEASGRAEQFF.

This clone has only one observation. The chain couples TRBV6-5 to TRBJ2-5; D is possibly TRBD1 or TRBD2 (6 bases each). This CDR3 comprises 14 residues. From germline, CDR1 is MNHEY and CDR2 SVGAGI. Trimming took 1 base from V and 5 from J, leaving 11 bases between them. CDR3 in DNA: TGTGCCAGCAGTTACTTGGGGGGCAGGGAGACCCAGTACTTC. Amino acids: CASSYLGGRETQYF.

The chain is built from TRBV21-1 and TRBJ2-1; TRBD2 was called by the table and not checked on the DNA. TRBV21-1 is marked as a pseudogene. There are 13 residues in the CDR3. The CDR3 coding sequence is TGTGCCAGCAGCAACCTGCAGCGTTGTGAGCAGTTCTTC. This codes for CASSNLQRCEQFF.

The chain recombines TRBV4-2 with TRBJ2-3; D not certain. The ends were cut back, 1 base at V and 4 bases at J, with 9 bases in the middle. Germline CDR1 and CDR2: LGHNA and YNFKEQ. The CDR3 is made up of 14 amino acids. The CDR3 nucleotides are TGTGCCAGCAGCCAAGTTCCGGGCTCAGATACGCAGTATTTT. Encoded protein: CASSQVPGSDTQYF.

The chain combines TRBV28 with TRBJ2-7, with D perhaps TRBD1 (6 bases). Trimming stripped 2 bases from V and 3 bases from J, with 14 bases between. Germline V gene data show CDR1 as MDHEN and CDR2 as SYDVKM. This CDR3 region has 15 residues. The CDR3 loop is CASSLTRNRDYEQYF. In nucleotides, the CDR3 is TGTGCCAGCAGTTTAACTCGTAACAGGGACTACGAGCAGTACTTC.

V gene TRBV18 combines with J gene TRBJ2-3, with 9 bases matching TRBD2. From germline, CDR1 is KGHSH and CDR2 LQKENI. Germline trimming cut 3 bases from V and 7 bases from J; bases unmatched to any gene: 14. This CDR3 is 17 amino acids long. This CDR3 reads CASSPRAASGTRNTQYF. Here the CDR3 DNA reads TGTGCCAGCTCACCCCGGGCGGCTAGCGGGACCCGGAATACGCAGTATTTT. The full variable domain, rest sourced from reference TRBV18 and TRBJ2-3, is NAGVMQNPRHLVRRRGQEARLRCSPMKGHSHVYWYRQLPEEGLKFMVYLQKENIIDESGMPKERFSAEFPKEGPSILRIQQVVRGDSAAYFCASSPRAASGTRNTQYFGPGTRLTVL.

The chain is built from TRBV7-9 and TRBJ2-5; 10 positions match TRBD2. The germline CDR1 and CDR2 sequences are SEHNR and FQNEAQ (reference sequence). The V and J ends lost 1 base and 10 bases, in that order; junction bases with no gene match: 12. The CDR3 spans 16 residues. This CDR3 is CASSLGSGRAQVDQYF. CDR3 coding DNA: TGTGCCAGCAGCTTAGGGAGCGGGAGGGCCCAAGTCGACCAGTACTTC.

The chain couples TRBV4-2 to TRBJ2-7; TRBD1 matches at 7 bases. This CDR3 has 15 residues. From germline, CDR1 is LGHNA and CDR2 YNFKEQ. V lost 4 bases to trimming and J lost 5 bases; unmatched junction nucleotides: 11. The DNA for the CDR3 is TGTGCCAGCAGCCGGGTCGGGACAGAAGTCCACGAGCAGTACTTC. It encodes CASSRVGTEVHEQYF.

The chain carries TRBV4-2 and TRBJ1-1; D is unresolved. Germline V CDR1 and CDR2: LGHNA, YNFKEQ. The CDR3 has 14 amino acids. V was clipped by 1 base and J by 0 bases, with 6 bases between them. In DNA, the CDR3 is TGTGCCAGCAGCCAAGGTCATTTGAACACTGAAGCTTTCTTT. It codes for CASSQGHLNTEAFF.

This chain uses TRBV7-2 with TRBJ2-3, with 13 bases that match TRBD2. CDR1 and CDR2 from the germline V gene are SGHTA and FQGNSA. V shed 4 bases and J 8 bases; nucleotides not matched to a gene: 9. The CDR3 consists of 16 residues. This CDR3 reads CASSSWTSGRVGTQYF. The CDR3 nucleotides read TGTGCCAGCAGCTCCTGGACTAGCGGGAGAGTCGGTACGCAGTATTTT.

This sequence joins TRBV6-5 and TRBJ1-2; 7 nucleotides align to TRBD1. With V trimmed by 5 bases and J by 0 bases, 0 bases remained unmatched. The CDR3 runs 13 residues. Germline CDR1 reads MNHEY; CDR2 reads SVGAGI. The CDR3 is CASSGQANYGYTF. CDR3 in DNA: TGTGCCAGCAGTGGACAGGCTAACTATGGCTACACCTTC.

The V and J genes are TRBV29-1 and TRBJ1-1; D is unresolved. The CDR3 runs 12 residues. Germline loops: CDR1 SQVTM, CDR2 ANQGSEA. V dropped 4 bases and J dropped 2 bases, with 8 bases sitting between them. The CDR3 DNA is TGCAGCGTTGTTTCCGCAAACACTGAAGCTTTCTTT. Translation gives CSVVSANTEAFF.

The genes are TRBV2 and TRBJ2-7, with D unresolved. CDR1 and CDR2 from the germline V gene are SNHLY and FYNNEI. This CDR3 is built from 12 residues. V was trimmed by 8 bases and J by 2 bases, leaving 10 bases between them. This chain's CDR3 is CASSHDTYEQYF. CDR3 in DNA: TGTGCCAGCTCCCACGACACCTACGAGCAGTACTTC. Together with reference TRBV2 and TRBJ2-7, the CDR3 gives the full variable domain: EPEVTQTPSHQVTQMGQEVILRCVPISNHLYFYWYRQILGQKVEFLVSFYNNEISEKSEIFDDQFSVERPDGSNFTLKIRSTKLEDSAMYFCASSHDTYEQYFGPGTRLTVT.